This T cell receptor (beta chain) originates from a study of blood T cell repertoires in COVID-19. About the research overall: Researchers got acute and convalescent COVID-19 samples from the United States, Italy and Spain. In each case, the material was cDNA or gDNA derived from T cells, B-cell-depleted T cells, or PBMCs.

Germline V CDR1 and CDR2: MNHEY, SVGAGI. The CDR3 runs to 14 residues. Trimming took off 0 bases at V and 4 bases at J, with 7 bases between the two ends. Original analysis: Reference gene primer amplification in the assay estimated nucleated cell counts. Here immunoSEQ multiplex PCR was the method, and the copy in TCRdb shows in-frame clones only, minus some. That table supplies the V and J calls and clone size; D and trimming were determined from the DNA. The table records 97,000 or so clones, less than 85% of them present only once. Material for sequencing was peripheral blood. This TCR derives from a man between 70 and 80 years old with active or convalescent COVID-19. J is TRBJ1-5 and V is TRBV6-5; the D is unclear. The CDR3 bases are TGTGCCAGCAGTTACTCGATCCAGAATCAGCCCCAGCATTTT. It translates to CASSYSIQNQPQHF.